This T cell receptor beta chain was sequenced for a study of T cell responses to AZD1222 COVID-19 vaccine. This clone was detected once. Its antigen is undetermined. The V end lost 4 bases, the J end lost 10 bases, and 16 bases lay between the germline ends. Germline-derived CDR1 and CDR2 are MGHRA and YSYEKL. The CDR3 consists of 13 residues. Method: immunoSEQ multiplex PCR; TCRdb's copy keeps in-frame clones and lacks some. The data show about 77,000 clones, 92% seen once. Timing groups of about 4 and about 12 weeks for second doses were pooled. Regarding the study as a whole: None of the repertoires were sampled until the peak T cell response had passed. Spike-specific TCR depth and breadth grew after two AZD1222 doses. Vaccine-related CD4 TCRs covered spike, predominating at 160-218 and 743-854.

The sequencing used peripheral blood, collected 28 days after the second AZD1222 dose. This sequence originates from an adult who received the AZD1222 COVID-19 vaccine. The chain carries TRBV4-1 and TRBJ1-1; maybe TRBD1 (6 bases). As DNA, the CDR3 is TGCGCCAGCAGCCCAGGGAATACAGGGAGAGCTTTCTTT. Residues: CASSPGNTGRAFF.